This section outlines one T cell receptor (beta chain) sequence together with its context. Its antigen is unknown. Sequenced by immunoSEQ multiplex PCR; TCRdb stores in-frame clones only, minus some. The sample consists of 85,000 to 130,000 clones, approximately 90% of them appearing once. This CDR3 is built from 13 residues. Trimming shortened V by 2 bases and J by 2 bases, and 6 bases separated the two germline ends. Per germline, CDR1 SNHLY and CDR2 FYNNEI. The sample originates from a study of T cell responses to AZD1222 COVID-19 vaccine. Across the study: Timing groups of about 4 and about 12 weeks for second doses were pooled. General observations from the study: The span of vaccine-associated CD4 TCRs extended across spike, with dominance at 160-218 and 743-854. Repertoire sampling occurred only after the peak T cell response. Clonal diversity was possibly underestimated, and white British individuals and females predominated among donors.

This sequence joins TRBV2 and TRBJ1-2, with TRBD1 as a possible D gene (6 bases). Specimen: peripheral blood, collected on day 0 of AZD1222 vaccination. The TCR was taken from an adult in good health. CDR3: CASSEQGNYGYTF. The CDR3 nucleotides read TGTGCCAGCAGTGAACAGGGGAACTATGGCTACACCTTC.